This T cell receptor (beta chain) was documented in a study of blood T cell repertoires in COVID-19. Study in general: Sites across the United States, Italy and Spain contributed samples from acute and convalescent COVID-19. PBMCs, B-cell-depleted T cells, or T cells were the source of the cDNA or gDNA that made up the material.

Germline CDR1 is LNHDA and CDR2 is SQIVND (reference sequence). This CDR3 spans 16 amino acids. The trim removed 6 bases at V and 4 bases at J, leaving 8 bases unmatched. Original analysis: Reference gene primer amplification gave nucleated cell count estimates. Sequencing used immunoSEQ multiplex PCR; TCRdb keeps in-frame clones, though not all of them. V, J and clone size are those of that table, while D and trimming were read from the DNA. The table shows around 120,000 clones, with roughly 90% occurring only once. The TCR comes from a man aged 50 to 59 with active COVID-19. Sequenced: peripheral blood. This rearrangement joins TRBV19 to TRBJ2-2; 10 bases are shared with TRBD1. The CDR3 loop reads CASRPRDRGTTGELFF. CDR3 DNA: TGTGCCAGTAGGCCCCGGGACAGGGGAACCACCGGGGAGCTGTTTTTT.